Presented here are 10 T cell receptor beta chains from one specimen sequenced in a study of cytotoxic CD8 clonotypes in ibrutinib-treated CLL. Sequencing used immunoSEQ multiplex PCR; TCRdb keeps in-frame clones, though not all of them. Of about 72,000 clones in the sample, about 64% were seen once. Sequences were derived from PBMCs, sampled after 12 months of ibrutinib treatment. The source of these receptors is a human donor with chronic lymphocytic leukemia.

This clone came up a few times. J is TRBJ2-5 and V is TRBV9, with unresolved D. The V and J ends lost 2 bases and 10 bases respectively, with 21 bases between them. This CDR3 region has 15 residues. Germline values: CDR1 SGDLS, CDR2 YYNGEE. CDR3 amino acids: CASSVGPTSDEDQYF. In DNA, the CDR3 is TGTGCCAGCAGCGTCGGACCAACCAGTGATGAGGACCAGTACTTC.

The chain recombines TRBV18 with TRBJ2-5; D unclear. Germline V gives CDR1 KGHSH, CDR2 LQKENI. This CDR3 has 14 residues. With 3 bases removed from V and 2 bases from J, the gap between germline ends came to 10 bases. The CDR3 DNA sequence: TGTGCCAGCTCACCGGGATCAAGGCAAGAGACCCAGTACTTC. Amino acid sequence: CASSPGSRQETQYF.

In this sample, this clone turned up a few times. The CDR3 region has the DNA TGCGCCAGCGAGAGCATGAACACTGAAGCTTTCTTT. Its protein is CASESMNTEAFF. The chain has TRBV10-1 and TRBJ1-1; D is unresolved. In germline, CDR1 is WNHNN, CDR2 SYGVQD (reference sequence). The CDR3 loop spans 12 amino acids. Trimming removed 8 bases at V and 0 bases at J, with 7 bases between.

J is TRBJ2-7 and V is TRBV2; D is undetermined. The CDR3 loop spans 11 amino acids. Germline-derived CDR1 and CDR2 are SNHLY and FYNNEI. With 1 base removed from V and 7 bases from J, the gap between germline ends came to 5 bases. The CDR3 bases are TGTGCCAGCAGTGAAGGTACAGAGCAGTACTTC. Protein: CASSEGTEQYF.

The rearrangement joins TRBV7-2 to TRBJ1-4, with D possibly being TRBD1 (5 bases). Per the germline V gene, CDR1 is SGHTA and CDR2 is FQGNSA. V was clipped by 3 bases and J by 5 bases, with 13 bases between them. The CDR3 has 15 residues. The chain's CDR3 is CASSFAAGSNEKLFF. The CDR3 DNA reads TGTGCCAGCAGCTTTGCGGCAGGGTCGAATGAAAAACTGTTTTTT.

This clone was counted only a few times. The J gene is TRBJ1-2, the V gene TRBV14, with D possibly being TRBD1 (6 bases). Trimming removed 1 base at V and 8 bases at J, with 17 bases between. From germline, CDR1 is SGHDN and CDR2 FVKESK. The CDR3 spans 15 residues. In DNA, the CDR3 is TGTGCCAGCAGCCAAGCCCGGGGGGGCGCGTGGGGCTACACCTTC. Its protein product is CASSQARGGAWGYTF.

This rearrangement joins TRBV30 to TRBJ1-5; D possibly corresponds to TRBD1 (5 bases). Deletions cut 2 bases from V and 0 bases from J, with 26 bases between. Germline-derived CDR1 and CDR2 are GTSNPN and SVGIG (reference sequence). This CDR3 has 20 amino acids. CDR3 coding DNA: TGTGCCTGGAGTCGGGGGGTGCAGGCAGGATTCGACTATAGCAATCAGCCCCAGCATTTT. This codes for CAWSRGVQAGFDYSNQPQHF.

The rearrangement joins TRBV5-1 to TRBJ2-5, with a possible D match to TRBD1 (5 bases). CDR3 length: 13 residues. The V end lost 1 base, the J end lost 2 bases, and 6 bases lay between the germline ends. CDR1 is SGHRS, CDR2 YFSETQ, per germline. The CDR3 region is CASSLNRQETQYF. The CDR3 nucleotides read TGCGCCAGCAGCTTGAACAGGCAAGAGACCCAGTACTTC.

This clone was seen a single time. V gene TRBV29-1 combines with J gene TRBJ2-5; 8 positions agree with TRBD1. V lost 3 bases to trimming and J lost 4 bases; unmatched junction nucleotides: 7. The length of the CDR3 is 14 residues. Germline CDR1 and CDR2: SQVTM and ANQGSEA. CDR3 region: CSVDRGLVGETQYF. CDR3 in DNA: TGCAGCGTTGACAGGGGGCTTGTAGGAGAGACCCAGTACTTC. Looking up the rest from reference TRBV29-1 and TRBJ2-5 gives the full variable domain: SAVISQKPSRDICQRGTSLTIQCQVDSQVTMMFWYRQQPGQSLTLIATANQGSEATYESGFVIDKFPISRPNLTFSTLTVSNMSPEDSSIYLCSVDRGLVGETQYFGPGTRLLVL.

This clone was seen a handful of times. The chain carries TRBV7-9 and TRBJ1-1; D uncertain. The CDR3 is 13 residues long. Trimming pared 5 bases from V and 6 bases from J, leaving 13 bases between. Germline V gives CDR1 SEHNR, CDR2 FQNEAQ (reference sequence). The CDR3 sequence: CASSRIEGPEAFF. In DNA form, the CDR3 reads TGTGCCAGCAGCCGGATTGAGGGCCCTGAAGCTTTCTTT. Drawing the rest from reference TRBV7-9 and TRBJ1-1, the complete variable domain is DTGVSQNPRHKITKRGQNVTFRCDPISEHNRLYWYRQTLGQGPEFLTYFQNEAQLEKSRLLSDRFSAERPKGSFSTLEIQRTEQGDSAMYLCASSRIEGPEAFFGQGTRLTVV.